The 24 T cell receptor beta chains below come from one sample, sequenced in a study of cytomegalovirus exposure and HLA in healthy donors. Use of 60 Vbeta and 13 Jbeta primers characterized the PCR. Clones were read by immunoSEQ multiplex PCR, and TCRdb kept only the in-frame ones, dropping some. The sample comprises 75,000 to 95,000 clones, 84% of which are singletons, and approximately 5.6% rests with the top ten. Sequencing input: PBMCs. These receptor sequences come from a woman under 30 in good health and CMV-seropositive.

This chain connects TRBV5-4 to TRBJ2-7; 7 bases map to TRBD1. Germline V lookup: CDR1 SGHNT, CDR2 YYREEE (reference sequence). V was clipped by 5 bases and J by 2 bases; unmatched bases: 7. The CDR3 is 14 amino acids. This CDR3 is CASSNRDSTYEQYF. CDR3 nucleotides: TGTGCCAGCAGTAACCGGGACAGCACCTACGAGCAGTACTTC.

The rearrangement joins TRBV9 to TRBJ1-5, with 7 bases aligning to TRBD1. There are 15 residues in the CDR3. Losses at the gene ends were 2 bases for V and 6 bases for J; bases not matched to a gene: 8. Germline V gene lookup returns CDR1 SGDLS and CDR2 YYNGEE. The CDR3 nucleotides are TGTGCCAGCAGCGTCGAGGGGGCGCCGGGTCAGCCCCAGCATTTT. Its translation is CASSVEGAPGQPQHF. The variable domain in full, with the rest retrieved from reference TRBV9 and TRBJ1-5, is DSGVTQTPKHLITATGQRVTLRCSPRSGDLSVYWYQQSLDQGLQFLIQYYNGEERAKGNILERFSAQQFPDLHSELNLSSLELGDSALYFCASSVEGAPGQPQHFGDGTRLSIL.

This clone came up once. The chain is built from TRBV27 and TRBJ2-3, with D possibly TRBD1 on 5 matching bases. The CDR3 contains 15 residues. V was trimmed by 5 bases and J by 5 bases, leaving 17 bases between them. Germline-derived CDR1 and CDR2 are MNHEY and SMNVEV (reference sequence). The CDR3 region has the DNA TGTGCCAGCAGTAGGGGAAACAGAGTTAGAGATACGCAGTATTTT. Its protein is CASSRGNRVRDTQYF.

V gene TRBV19 combines with J gene TRBJ2-3; 7 nucleotides match TRBD2. CDR1 and CDR2 from the germline V gene are LNHDA and SQIVND (reference sequence). After removal of 10 bases from V and 3 bases from J, the junction contained 13 bases not matched to a gene. CDR3 length equals 15 residues. The CDR3 DNA follows: TGTGCCACCCAGTCTGGGAGCGGGATTACAGATACGCAGTATTTT. It translates to CATQSGSGITDTQYF.

This sequence joins TRBV11-2 and TRBJ2-7; D may be TRBD1 (6 bases). The CDR3 sequence is 16 residues long. V was pared by 6 bases and J by 4 bases, with 22 bases between. Germline V gene sequence: CDR1 SGHAT, CDR2 FQNNGV. DNA for the CDR3: TGTGCCAGCAGACCCAGGGGTGATGTGGTTGGGTACGAGCAGTACTTC. It translates to CASRPRGDVVGYEQYF.

This rearrangement joins TRBV29-1 to TRBJ2-5; 7 nucleotides line up with TRBD1. Germline CDR1 is SQVTM and CDR2 is ANQGSEA. CDR3 length: 13 residues. Trimming cost V 7 bases and J 1 base; bases outside gene matches: 6. CDR3 nucleotide sequence: TGCAGCGGGGAAGACAGGGTCCAAGAGACCCAGTACTTC. As protein: CSGEDRVQETQYF.

The chain links TRBV29-1 to TRBJ2-2, with 7 positions matching TRBD1. Germline trimming cut 7 bases from V and 1 base from J; bases unmatched to any gene: 6. CDR3 length equals 14 residues. Germline V gene lookup returns CDR1 SQVTM and CDR2 ANQGSEA. As DNA, the CDR3 is TGCAGCGCAGCCGGGACAGTGAACACCGGGGAGCTGTTTTTT. The encoded protein is CSAAGTVNTGELFF.

The rearrangement links TRBV7-2 to TRBJ1-4, with D possibly TRBD1 on 5 matching bases. The ends were cut back, 5 bases at V and 4 bases at J, with 14 bases in the middle. The germline gives CDR1 SGHTA, CDR2 FQGNSA. This CDR3 region has 15 residues. CDR3 DNA sequence: TGTGCCAGCAGCCCGGAGGGACGGCGTAATGAAAAACTGTTTTTT. Residues: CASSPEGRRNEKLFF. Looking up the rest from reference TRBV7-2 and TRBJ1-4 gives the full variable domain: GAGVSQSPSNKVTEKGKDVELRCDPISGHTALYWYRQSLGQGLEFLIYFQGNSAPDKSGLPSDRFSAERTGGSVSTLTIQRTQQEDSAVYLCASSPEGRRNEKLFFGSGTQLSVL.

The rearrangement joins TRBV6-4 to TRBJ2-1; D ambiguous. Germline CDR1 is MRHNA and CDR2 is SNTAGT. V dropped 8 bases and J dropped 5 bases, with 19 bases sitting between them. This CDR3 spans 15 amino acids. CDR3 amino acids: CASRKEPGPNNEQFF. CDR3 bases: TGTGCCAGCCGCAAAGAACCGGGTCCAAACAATGAGCAGTTCTTC.

The chain employs TRBV5-1 and TRBJ2-4; 9 bases line up with TRBD1. V was clipped by 5 bases and J by 5 bases; unmatched bases: 11. Germline lookup yields CDR1 SGHRS and CDR2 YFSETQ. The CDR3 sequence is 16 residues long. The CDR3 reads CASSSPGTGRQNIQYF. CDR3 DNA: TGCGCCAGCAGTTCTCCCGGGACAGGGAGGCAAAACATTCAGTACTTC.

This clone has a handful of counts. V usage is TRBV25-1 and J usage is TRBJ2-3; TRBD2 agrees at 7 bases. Germline values: CDR1 MGHDK, CDR2 SYGVNS. Trimming cost V 2 bases and J 5 bases; bases outside gene matches: 10. The CDR3 length is 16 residues. The CDR3 sequence: CASSEGGGRVGDTQYF. DNA of the CDR3: TGTGCCAGCAGTGAAGGGGGGGGGAGAGTGGGAGATACGCAGTATTTT.

The CDR3, as DNA: TGTGCCAGCAGCCAAGATTCTTTTGTGACAGGCGCCCCTCGGGCCCAGCATTTT. Amino acids: CASSQDSFVTGAPRAQHF. The chain employs TRBV4-2 and TRBJ1-5, with D perhaps TRBD1 (6 bases). Trimming took off 0 bases at V and 11 bases at J, with 26 bases between the two ends. The CDR3 length is 18 residues. Germline V gene lookup returns CDR1 LGHNA and CDR2 YNFKEQ.

This clone has a handful of counts. The chain employs TRBV7-9 and TRBJ2-1; D might be TRBD1 (6 bases). The germline gives CDR1 SEHNR, CDR2 FQNEAQ (reference sequence). The CDR3 contains 16 residues. The V gene lost 4 bases and the J gene lost 3 bases, with 16 bases spanning the gap. For the CDR3, the DNA is TGTGCCAGCAGCTCGAGTGGTGGGGGCTACTACAATGAGCAGTTCTTC. Translation gives CASSSSGGGYYNEQFF. The variable domain in full, with the rest retrieved from reference TRBV7-9 and TRBJ2-1, is DTGVSQNPRHKITKRGQNVTFRCDPISEHNRLYWYRQTLGQGPEFLTYFQNEAQLEKSRLLSDRFSAERPKGSFSTLEIQRTEQGDSAMYLCASSSSGGGYYNEQFFGPGTRLTVL.

This chain uses TRBV25-1 with TRBJ2-5; 14 bases are shared with TRBD2. CDR1 and CDR2 from the germline V gene are MGHDK and SYGVNS. The CDR3 covers 16 residues. V gave up 2 bases and J gave up 9 bases; unmatched junction bases: 8. The CDR3 reads CASSERGTSGRLAQYF. CDR3 bases: TGTGCCAGCAGTGAAAGAGGGACTAGCGGGAGATTGGCCCAGTACTTC.

The rearrangement uses TRBV2 and TRBJ1-5; D is perhaps TRBD1 (6 bases). V was cut by 4 bases and J by 5 bases, with 12 bases left in between. CDR1 and CDR2 from the germline V gene are SNHLY and FYNNEI. CDR3 length: 14 residues. The CDR3 protein is CASSGDGQYQPQHF. In DNA, the CDR3 is TGTGCCAGCAGTGGGGACGGACAGTATCAGCCCCAGCATTTT.

The chain is built from TRBV7-2 and TRBJ2-2; no reliable D call. Trimming pared 5 bases from V and 5 bases from J, leaving 12 bases between. This CDR3 is built from 14 residues. Germline CDR1 is SGHTA and CDR2 is FQGNSA. The CDR3 DNA reads TGTGCCAGCAGCCGTAACCGACTTACCGGGGAGCTGTTTTTT. This translates into CASSRNRLTGELFF.

The CDR3 coding sequence is TGTGCCAGCAGCTTGGATTTGGGAGGGGGCATTCAGTACTTC. It is translated as CASSLDLGGGIQYF. The chain is built from TRBV5-4 and TRBJ2-4; perhaps TRBD2 as D (7 bases). The ends were cut back, 0 bases at V and 9 bases at J, with 13 bases in the middle. Germline-derived CDR1 and CDR2 are SGHNT and YYREEE (reference sequence). This CDR3 has 14 amino acids. Drawing the rest from reference TRBV5-4 and TRBJ2-4, the complete variable domain is ETGVTQSPTHLIKTRGQQVTLRCSSQSGHNTVSWYQQALGQGPQFIFQYYREEENGRGNFPPRFSGLQFPNYSSELNVNALELDDSALYLCASSLDLGGGIQYFGAGTRLSVL.

This clone appeared a few times. The V call is TRBV28, the J call TRBJ1-1, with 9 positions matching TRBD1. Trimming took 11 bases from V and 5 from J; bases not matched to a gene: 9. The CDR3 consists of 13 residues. Looked up from germline, CDR1 is MDHEN and CDR2 is SYDVKM. This CDR3 is CAHTGGTLTEAFF. DNA for the CDR3: TGTGCCCATACAGGGGGCACGTTGACTGAAGCTTTCTTT.

This chain connects TRBV27 to TRBJ2-6, with D possibly being TRBD1 (5 bases). Between the trimmed V and J ends, which lost 5 bases and 2 bases, there was a span of 10 bases. This CDR3 has 15 amino acids. The V gene's germline CDR1 is MNHEY and CDR2 SMNVEV (reference sequence). The CDR3 nucleotides are TGTGCCAGCAGTCTAGGGGATACTGGGGCCAACGTCCTGACTTTC. It encodes CASSLGDTGANVLTF.

In its sample, this clone was seen a few times. This chain uses TRBV4-1 with TRBJ1-5; possible D gene TRBD1, 6 bases. Per germline, CDR1 MGHRA and CDR2 YSYEKL. CDR3 length: 16 residues. V dropped 6 bases and J dropped 4 bases, with 19 bases sitting between them. CDR3 in amino acids: CASSRSGDTKNQPQHF. In DNA, the CDR3 is TGCGCCAGCAGTCGATCAGGGGACACAAAAAATCAGCCCCAGCATTTT.

The chain combines TRBV2 with TRBJ2-2; D gene ambiguous. The CDR3 totals 15 residues. V was cut by 7 bases and J by 6 bases, with 18 bases left in between. Germline V gene sequence: CDR1 SNHLY, CDR2 FYNNEI. The CDR3 DNA is TGTGCCAGCAACAAACCCCAGCGTTGGGCCGGGGAGCTGTTTTTT. Translated: CASNKPQRWAGELFF.

The genes are TRBV15 and TRBJ2-1, with 10 bases aligning to TRBD2. CDR1 and CDR2 (germline): LNHNV, YYDKDF (reference sequence). V lost 0 bases to trimming and J lost 0 bases; unmatched junction nucleotides: 2. The CDR3 is made up of 17 amino acids. CDR3 protein: CATSRELAGPSYNEQFF. In nucleotides, the CDR3 is TGTGCCACCAGCAGAGAACTAGCGGGACCCTCCTACAATGAGCAGTTCTTC.

The chain combines TRBV19 with TRBJ1-1; tentatively, D is TRBD1 (6 bases). The V end lost 11 bases, the J end lost 1 base, and 14 bases lay between the germline ends. Germline CDR1 reads LNHDA; CDR2 reads SQIVND (reference sequence). This CDR3 contains 13 residues. The CDR3 here is CAGRDNKNTEAFF. Here the CDR3 DNA reads TGTGCCGGACGGGACAACAAGAACACTGAAGCTTTCTTT.

The table lists this clone with a count of one. The gene calls are TRBV2 and TRBJ1-5, with 7 bases identical to TRBD1. Looked up from germline, CDR1 is SNHLY and CDR2 is FYNNEI. The CDR3 consists of 15 residues. V shed 4 bases, J shed 0 bases, and the junction held 3 bases outside the gene matches. The DNA of the CDR3 is TGTGCCAGCAGTGCACAGGGGTATAGCAATCAGCCCCAGCATTTT. Translated: CASSAQGYSNQPQHF. Together with reference TRBV2 and TRBJ1-5, the CDR3 gives the full variable domain: EPEVTQTPSHQVTQMGQEVILRCVPISNHLYFYWYRQILGQKVEFLVSFYNNEISEKSEIFDDQFSVERPDGSNFTLKIRSTKLEDSAMYFCASSAQGYSNQPQHFGDGTRLSIL.